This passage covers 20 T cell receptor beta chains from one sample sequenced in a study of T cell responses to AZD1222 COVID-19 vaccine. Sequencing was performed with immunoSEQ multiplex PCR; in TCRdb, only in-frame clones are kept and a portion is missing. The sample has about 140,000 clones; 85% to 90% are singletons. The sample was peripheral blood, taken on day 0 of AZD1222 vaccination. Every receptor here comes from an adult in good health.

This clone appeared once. CDR3 bases: TGTGCCAGCAGCCTTAGCTGGGGATACGAGCAGTACTTC. This encodes CASSLSWGYEQYF. The gene calls are TRBV7-2 and TRBJ2-7; D uncertain. There are 13 residues in the CDR3. Trimming cost V 5 bases and J 4 bases, with 12 bases left between them. CDR1 is SGHTA and CDR2 is FQGNSA in the germline V gene. The complete variable domain, with remaining parts taken from reference TRBV7-2 and TRBJ2-7, reads GAGVSQSPSNKVTEKGKDVELRCDPISGHTALYWYRQSLGQGLEFLIYFQGNSAPDKSGLPSDRFSAERTGGSVSTLTIQRTQQEDSAVYLCASSLSWGYEQYFGPGTRLTVT.

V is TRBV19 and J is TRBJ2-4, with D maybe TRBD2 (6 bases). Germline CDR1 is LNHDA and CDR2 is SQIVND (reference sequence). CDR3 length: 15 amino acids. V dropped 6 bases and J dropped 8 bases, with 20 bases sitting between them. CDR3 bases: TGTGCCAGTAGCTCGAAAGAACGGGAGCTGGACATTCAGTACTTC. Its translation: CASSSKERELDIQYF.

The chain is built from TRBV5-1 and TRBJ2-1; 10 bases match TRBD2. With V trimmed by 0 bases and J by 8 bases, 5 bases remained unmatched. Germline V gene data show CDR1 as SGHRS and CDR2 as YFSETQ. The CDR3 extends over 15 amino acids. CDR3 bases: TGCGCCAGCAGCTTGGAGAGCGGGAGGGCCGATGAGCAGTTCTTC. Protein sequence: CASSLESGRADEQFF. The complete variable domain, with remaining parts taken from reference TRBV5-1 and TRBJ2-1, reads KAGVTQTPRYLIKTRGQQVTLSCSPISGHRSVSWYQQTPGQGLQFLFEYFSETQRNKGNFPGRFSGRQFSNSRSEMNVSTLELGDSALYLCASSLESGRADEQFFGPGTRLTVL.

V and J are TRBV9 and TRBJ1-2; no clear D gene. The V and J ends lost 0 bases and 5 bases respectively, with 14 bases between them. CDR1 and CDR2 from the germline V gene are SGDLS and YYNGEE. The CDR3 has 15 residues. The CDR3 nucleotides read TGTGCCAGCAGCGTAGGTGTAGGGCCGAGGTATGGCTACACCTTC. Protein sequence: CASSVGVGPRYGYTF.

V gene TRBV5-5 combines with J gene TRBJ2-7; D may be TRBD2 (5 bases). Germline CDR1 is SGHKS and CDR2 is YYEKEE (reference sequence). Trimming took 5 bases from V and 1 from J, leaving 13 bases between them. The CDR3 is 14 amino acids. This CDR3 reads CASSQRTLSYEQYF. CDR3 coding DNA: TGTGCCAGCAGTCAAAGGACTCTTTCCTACGAGCAGTACTTC.

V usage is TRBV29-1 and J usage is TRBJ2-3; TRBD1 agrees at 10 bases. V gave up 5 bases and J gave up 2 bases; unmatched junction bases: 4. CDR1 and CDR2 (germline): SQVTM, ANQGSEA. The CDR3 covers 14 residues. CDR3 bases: TGCAGCGTTCGGGACAGGGGATACACAGATACGCAGTATTTT. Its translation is CSVRDRGYTDTQYF.

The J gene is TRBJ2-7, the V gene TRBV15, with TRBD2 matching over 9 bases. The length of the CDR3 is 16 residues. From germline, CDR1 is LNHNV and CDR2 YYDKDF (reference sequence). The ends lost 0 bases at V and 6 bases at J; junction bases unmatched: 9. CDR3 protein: CATSRDRDSGSTEQYF. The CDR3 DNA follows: TGTGCCACCAGCAGAGATCGTGATAGCGGGAGTACCGAGCAGTACTTC.

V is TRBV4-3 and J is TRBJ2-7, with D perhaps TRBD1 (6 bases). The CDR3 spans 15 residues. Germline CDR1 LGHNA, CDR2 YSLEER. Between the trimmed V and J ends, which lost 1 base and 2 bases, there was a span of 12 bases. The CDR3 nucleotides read TGCGCCAGCAGCCAAGGGTCTAGGGGGACCTACGAGCAGTACTTC. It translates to CASSQGSRGTYEQYF.

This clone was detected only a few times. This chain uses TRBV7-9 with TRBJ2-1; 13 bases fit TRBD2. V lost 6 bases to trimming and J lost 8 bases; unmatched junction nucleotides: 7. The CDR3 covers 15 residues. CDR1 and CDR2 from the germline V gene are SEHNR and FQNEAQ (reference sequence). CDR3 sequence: CASRPGTSGKHEQFF. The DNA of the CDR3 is TGTGCCAGCAGACCAGGGACTAGCGGGAAACATGAGCAGTTCTTC. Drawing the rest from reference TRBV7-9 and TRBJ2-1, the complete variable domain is DTGVSQNPRHKITKRGQNVTFRCDPISEHNRLYWYRQTLGQGPEFLTYFQNEAQLEKSRLLSDRFSAERPKGSFSTLEIQRTEQGDSAMYLCASRPGTSGKHEQFFGPGTRLTVL.

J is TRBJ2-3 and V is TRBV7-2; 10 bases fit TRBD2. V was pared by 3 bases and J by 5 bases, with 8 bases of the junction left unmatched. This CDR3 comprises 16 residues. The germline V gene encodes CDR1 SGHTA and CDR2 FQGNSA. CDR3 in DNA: TGTGCCAGCAGCTTCAGTAGCGGGAGGCCCCGAGATACGCAGTATTTT. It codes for CASSFSSGRPRDTQYF.

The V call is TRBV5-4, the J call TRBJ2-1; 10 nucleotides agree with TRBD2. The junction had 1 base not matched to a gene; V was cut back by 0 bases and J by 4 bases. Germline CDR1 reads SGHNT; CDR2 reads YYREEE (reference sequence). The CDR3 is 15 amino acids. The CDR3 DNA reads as TGTGCCAGCAGCTTGGTTAGCGGGAGGTACAATGAGCAGTTCTTC. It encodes CASSLVSGRYNEQFF.

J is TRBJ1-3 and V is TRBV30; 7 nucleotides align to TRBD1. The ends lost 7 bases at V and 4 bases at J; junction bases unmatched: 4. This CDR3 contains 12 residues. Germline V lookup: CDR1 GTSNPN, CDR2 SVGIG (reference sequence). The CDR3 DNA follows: TGTGCCTCCTCGACAGGGGGAAACACCATATATTTT. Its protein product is CASSTGGNTIYF. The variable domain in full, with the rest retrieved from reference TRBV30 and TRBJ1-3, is SQTIHQWPATLVQPVGSPLSLECTVEGTSNPNLYWYRQAAGRGLQLLFYSVGIGQISSEVPQNLSASRPQDRQFILSSKKLLLSDSGFYLCASSTGGNTIYFGEGSWLTVV.

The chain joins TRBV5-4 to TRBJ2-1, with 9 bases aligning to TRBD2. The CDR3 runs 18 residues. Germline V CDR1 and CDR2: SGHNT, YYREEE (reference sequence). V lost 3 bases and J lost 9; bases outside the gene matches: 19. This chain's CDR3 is CASSWPGSGSPQVSEQFF. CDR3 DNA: TGTGCCAGCAGCTGGCCGGGTAGCGGGAGCCCCCAAGTAAGTGAGCAGTTCTTC.

DNA of the CDR3: TGTGCCAGCAGCCGACGGGGAGGGGCCCCTGGGGCCAACGTCCTGACTTTC. Amino acid sequence: CASSRRGGAPGANVLTF. The chain employs TRBV7-9 and TRBJ2-6; 7 bases agree with TRBD2. The CDR3 consists of 17 residues. Germline CDR1 is SEHNR and CDR2 is FQNEAQ (reference sequence). J lost 2 bases, V lost 5 bases, and 9 bases had no gene match. Full variable domain (missing parts from reference TRBV7-9 and TRBJ2-6): DTGVSQNPRHKITKRGQNVTFRCDPISEHNRLYWYRQTLGQGPEFLTYFQNEAQLEKSRLLSDRFSAERPKGSFSTLEIQRTEQGDSAMYLCASSRRGGAPGANVLTFGAGSRLTVL.

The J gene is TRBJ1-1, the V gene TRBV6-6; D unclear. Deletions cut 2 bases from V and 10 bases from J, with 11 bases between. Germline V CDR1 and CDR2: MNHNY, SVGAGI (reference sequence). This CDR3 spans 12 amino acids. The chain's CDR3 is CASSYQEARAFF. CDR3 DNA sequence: TGTGCCAGCAGTTACCAGGAGGCTAGAGCTTTCTTT.

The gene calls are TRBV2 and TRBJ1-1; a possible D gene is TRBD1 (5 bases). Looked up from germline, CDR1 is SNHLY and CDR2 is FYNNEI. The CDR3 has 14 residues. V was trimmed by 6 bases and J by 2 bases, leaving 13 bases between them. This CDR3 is CASSYGGVNTEAFF. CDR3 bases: TGTGCCAGCAGCTACGGGGGGGTAAACACTGAAGCTTTCTTT.

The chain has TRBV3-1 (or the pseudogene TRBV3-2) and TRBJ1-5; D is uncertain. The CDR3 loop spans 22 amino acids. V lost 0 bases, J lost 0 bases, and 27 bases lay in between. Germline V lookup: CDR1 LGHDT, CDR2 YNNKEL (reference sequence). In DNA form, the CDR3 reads TGTGCCAGCAGCCAAGATCTGGGCGGGAACACCAACTTCCGCTATAGCAATCAGCCCCAGCATTTT. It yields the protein CASSQDLGGNTNFRYSNQPQHF.

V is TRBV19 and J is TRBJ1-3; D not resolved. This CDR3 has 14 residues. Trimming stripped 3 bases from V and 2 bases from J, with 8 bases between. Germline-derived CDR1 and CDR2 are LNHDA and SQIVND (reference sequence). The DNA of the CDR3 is TGTGCCAGTAGTATGGCAGGACCTGGAAACACCATATATTTT. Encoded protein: CASSMAGPGNTIYF.

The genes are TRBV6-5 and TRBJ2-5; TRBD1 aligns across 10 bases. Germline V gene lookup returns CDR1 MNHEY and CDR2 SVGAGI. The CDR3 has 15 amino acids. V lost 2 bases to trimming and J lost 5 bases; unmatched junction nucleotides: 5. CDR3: CASSYGTGVGETQYF. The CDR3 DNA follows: TGTGCCAGCAGTTACGGGACAGGGGTAGGGGAGACCCAGTACTTC.

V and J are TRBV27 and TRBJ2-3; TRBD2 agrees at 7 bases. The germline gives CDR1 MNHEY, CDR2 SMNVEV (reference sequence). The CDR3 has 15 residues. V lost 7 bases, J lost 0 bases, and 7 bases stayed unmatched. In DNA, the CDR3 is TGTGCCAGCAATAGGGGTAGCGGGAGCACAGATACGCAGTATTTT. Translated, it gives CASNRGSGSTDTQYF.